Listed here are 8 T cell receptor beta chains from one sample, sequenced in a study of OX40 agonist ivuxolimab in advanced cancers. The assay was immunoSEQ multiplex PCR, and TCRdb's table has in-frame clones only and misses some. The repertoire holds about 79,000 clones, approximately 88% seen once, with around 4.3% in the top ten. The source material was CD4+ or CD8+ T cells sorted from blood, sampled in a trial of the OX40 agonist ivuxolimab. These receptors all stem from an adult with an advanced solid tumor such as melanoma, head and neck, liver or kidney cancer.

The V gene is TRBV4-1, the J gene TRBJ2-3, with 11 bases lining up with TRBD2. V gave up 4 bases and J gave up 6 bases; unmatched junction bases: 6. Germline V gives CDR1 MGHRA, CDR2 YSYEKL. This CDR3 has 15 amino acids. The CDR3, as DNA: TGCGCCAGCAGCCGTAGCGGGAGGGGCGCCGATACGCAGTATTTT. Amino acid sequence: CASSRSGRGADTQYF.

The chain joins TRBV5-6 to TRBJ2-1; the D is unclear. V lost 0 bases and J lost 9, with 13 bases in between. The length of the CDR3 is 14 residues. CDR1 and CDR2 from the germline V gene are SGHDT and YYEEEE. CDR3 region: CASSLAGFDGEQFF. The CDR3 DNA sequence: TGTGCCAGCAGCTTGGCTGGGTTTGACGGTGAGCAGTTCTTC.

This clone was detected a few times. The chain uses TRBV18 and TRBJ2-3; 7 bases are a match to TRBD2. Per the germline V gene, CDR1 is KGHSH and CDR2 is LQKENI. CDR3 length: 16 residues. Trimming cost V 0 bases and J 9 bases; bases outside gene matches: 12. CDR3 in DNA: TGTGCCAGCTCACCACCGGGACTACAAAGCCCGGGGACGCAGTATTTT. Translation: CASSPPGLQSPGTQYF.

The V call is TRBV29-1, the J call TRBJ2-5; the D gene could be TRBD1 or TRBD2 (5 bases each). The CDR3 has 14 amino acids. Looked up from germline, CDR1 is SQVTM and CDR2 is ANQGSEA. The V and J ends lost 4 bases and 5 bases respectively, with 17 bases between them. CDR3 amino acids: CSVGRSGGRETQYF. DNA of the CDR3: TGCAGCGTTGGACGATCTGGGGGTCGGGAGACCCAGTACTTC.

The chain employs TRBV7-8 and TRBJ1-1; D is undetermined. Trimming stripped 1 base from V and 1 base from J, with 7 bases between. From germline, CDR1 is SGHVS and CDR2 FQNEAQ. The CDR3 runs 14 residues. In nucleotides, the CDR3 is TGTGCCAGCAGCTTAGAATCCCAGAACACTGAAGCTTTCTTT. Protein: CASSLESQNTEAFF.

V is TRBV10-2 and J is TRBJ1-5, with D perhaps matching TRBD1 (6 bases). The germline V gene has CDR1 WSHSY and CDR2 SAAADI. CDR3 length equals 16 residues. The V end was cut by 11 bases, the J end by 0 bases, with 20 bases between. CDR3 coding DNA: TGCGCCGAGAACGGGGGCATTATTCATAGCAATCAGCCCCAGCATTTT. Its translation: CAENGGIIHSNQPQHF.

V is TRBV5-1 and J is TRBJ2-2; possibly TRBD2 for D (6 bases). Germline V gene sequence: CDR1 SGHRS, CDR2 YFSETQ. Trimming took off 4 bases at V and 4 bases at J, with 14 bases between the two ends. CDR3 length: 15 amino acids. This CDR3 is CASSAIAEVTGELFF. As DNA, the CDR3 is TGCGCCAGCAGCGCAATAGCGGAGGTCACCGGGGAGCTGTTTTTT.

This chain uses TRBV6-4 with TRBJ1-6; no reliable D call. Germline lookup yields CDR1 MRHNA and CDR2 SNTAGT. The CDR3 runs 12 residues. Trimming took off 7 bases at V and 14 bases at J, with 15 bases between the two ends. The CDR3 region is CASIARGRTLHF. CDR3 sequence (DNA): TGTGCCAGCATTGCGCGGGGTAGGACCCTCCACTTT.